Each of the 26 T cell receptor beta chains below was sequenced from the same sample in a study of a mutant IDH1 vaccine in newly diagnosed glioma. The time point is: week 11, during vaccination. Doses consisted of 300 ug of mutant IDH1 20-mer peptide each, paired with topical imiquimod. Antigen specificity for these receptors is unknown. TCRdb's table, derived via immunoSEQ multiplex PCR, lists solely in-frame clones and lacks some. The sample yields 20,000 to 25,000 clones, about 80% seen once. Specimen: PBMCs, collected from a glioma patient whose treatment included an IDH1 peptide vaccine. These receptors were obtained from a man aged 35-49 years with glioma.

V is TRBV27 and J is TRBJ2-2; the match to TRBD2 covers 7 bases. The CDR3 length is 17 residues. Germline CDR1 reads MNHEY; CDR2 reads SMNVEV (reference sequence). The J segment lost 5 bases and the V segment lost 5 bases, leaving 14 bases of the junction unmatched. In DNA form, the CDR3 reads TGTGCCAGCAGTCCCCAGACTAGCTCCCTGAGGACCGGGGAGCTGTTTTTT. Its protein product is CASSPQTSSLRTGELFF.

This chain uses TRBV10-1 with TRBJ2-1; a possible D gene is TRBD1 (5 bases). Germline V gives CDR1 WNHNN, CDR2 SYGVQD (reference sequence). Trimming took 3 bases from V and 6 from J, leaving 15 bases between them. The CDR3 consists of 15 residues. The CDR3, as DNA: TGCGCCAGCAGTGAAATCGACAGTATTTTCAATGAGCAGTTCTTC. It yields the protein CASSEIDSIFNEQFF.

V usage is TRBV7-9 and J usage is TRBJ1-1; tentative D call: TRBD1 (5 bases). Germline V gives CDR1 SEHNR, CDR2 FQNEAQ (reference sequence). V shed 4 bases and J shed 4 bases, with 10 bases lying between them. The CDR3 totals 13 residues. The CDR3: CASSSQGATEAFF. In DNA, the CDR3 is TGTGCCAGCAGCTCCCAGGGAGCCACTGAAGCTTTCTTT.

The chain carries TRBV5-6 and TRBJ2-2; D may be TRBD2 (5 bases). CDR3 length: 16 amino acids. V gave up 0 bases and J gave up 3 bases, with 12 bases separating them. From germline, CDR1 is SGHDT and CDR2 YYEEEE. The CDR3 DNA follows: TGTGCCAGCAGCTTGGGCCTCGGAGGATACACCGGGGAGCTGTTTTTT. It translates to CASSLGLGGYTGELFF.

The gene calls are TRBV6-1 and TRBJ2-5; 7 bases are shared with TRBD2. J was trimmed by 5 bases and V by 0 bases; bases with no gene match: 9. The CDR3 totals 16 residues. Germline values: CDR1 MNHNS, CDR2 SASEGT. This CDR3 is CASSEAGASGRETQYF. The CDR3 DNA follows: TGTGCCAGCAGTGAAGCCGGGGCTAGCGGCAGGGAGACCCAGTACTTC.

The J gene is TRBJ1-3, the V gene TRBV19, with 7 bases fitting TRBD1. This CDR3 has 17 residues. The V gene end was trimmed by 8 bases and the J gene end by 0 bases; junction bases not matched to a gene: 13. CDR1 is LNHDA and CDR2 is SQIVND in the germline V gene (reference sequence). CDR3 bases: TGTGCCAGTGGCTCCCCGGGACAGCCGAGCTCTGGAAACACCATATATTTT. It is translated as CASGSPGQPSSGNTIYF.

V usage is TRBV15 and J usage is TRBJ2-1; D not certain. CDR1 is LNHNV and CDR2 is YYDKDF in the germline V gene (reference sequence). The V end was cut by 1 base, the J end by 7 bases, with 14 bases between. This CDR3 is built from 15 residues. The DNA for the CDR3 is TGTGCCACCAGCAGAGGAGACTCCTCCCCAAATGAGCAGTTCTTC. Its translation is CATSRGDSSPNEQFF.

CDR3 in amino acids: CASSPYDRNSPLHF. CDR3 DNA: TGTGCCAGTAGCCCATATGATCGGAATTCACCCCTCCACTTT. The chain combines TRBV6-1 with TRBJ1-6; no definite D call. Germline CDR1 is MNHNS and CDR2 is SASEGT. This CDR3 region has 14 residues. The V gene lost 9 bases and the J gene lost 7 bases, with 16 bases spanning the gap.

This clone was counted once. The genes are TRBV2 and TRBJ1-2; TRBD1 is a possible D gene (6 bases). Germline CDR1 and CDR2: SNHLY and FYNNEI. Trimming removed 6 bases at V and 6 bases at J, with 23 bases between. The CDR3 length is 16 residues. The CDR3 loop is CASSDVGAPGKDGYTF. CDR3 bases: TGTGCCAGCAGCGATGTGGGGGCGCCGGGGAAGGATGGCTACACCTTC.

The chain uses TRBV13 and TRBJ2-7; a weak D match, TRBD1 (5 bases). The CDR3 loop spans 14 amino acids. The ends were cut back, 5 bases at V and 2 bases at J, with 13 bases in the middle. Germline CDR1 is PRHDT and CDR2 is FYEKMQ (reference sequence). CDR3: CASSPTDRPYEQYV. In DNA form, the CDR3 reads TGTGCCAGCAGCCCAACCGACAGACCCTACGAGCAGTACGTC.

This clone appeared once. The chain couples TRBV18 to TRBJ2-1; 8 bases match TRBD1. V lost 5 bases and J lost 2; bases outside the gene matches: 8. The CDR3 runs 16 residues. Per germline, CDR1 KGHSH and CDR2 LQKENI. CDR3 loop: CASSALQGAAYNEQFF. The CDR3 coding sequence is TGTGCCAGCTCAGCACTCCAGGGGGCCGCCTACAATGAGCAGTTCTTC.

The chain uses TRBV7-2 and TRBJ2-2; no clear D gene. The CDR3 runs 15 residues. The ends were cut back, 1 base at V and 0 bases at J, with 6 bases in the middle. The germline CDR1 and CDR2 sequences are SGHTA and FQGNSA. CDR3 sequence reads: CASSLGLANTGELFF. The CDR3 bases are TGTGCCAGCAGCTTAGGCCTGGCGAACACCGGGGAGCTGTTTTTT. Full variable domain (outside the CDR3, taken from reference TRBV7-2 and TRBJ2-2): GAGVSQSPSNKVTEKGKDVELRCDPISGHTALYWYRQSLGQGLEFLIYFQGNSAPDKSGLPSDRFSAERTGGSVSTLTIQRTQQEDSAVYLCASSLGLANTGELFFGEGSRLTVL.

The V call is TRBV7-8, the J call TRBJ2-1; D unresolved. V dropped 6 bases and J dropped 7 bases, with 16 bases sitting between them. The CDR3 totals 14 residues. Germline loops: CDR1 SGHVS, CDR2 FQNEAQ. The CDR3 DNA reads TGTGCCAGCAGTTCACCCTCAGAAGGTAATGAGCAGTTCTTC. This gives the protein CASSSPSEGNEQFF.

The rearrangement joins TRBV4-1 to TRBJ2-1, with 8 bases aligning to TRBD2. Unmatched junction bases numbered 15, after V lost 0 bases and J lost 8 bases. CDR1 MGHRA and CDR2 YSYEKL come from the germline V gene. This CDR3 has 18 residues. CDR3 in DNA: TGCGCCAGCAGCCAAGAGGGAACCCGTAGCGGGACTAAGGATGAGCAGTTCTTC. As protein: CASSQEGTRSGTKDEQFF.

This chain links TRBV11-3 with TRBJ2-7; D is undetermined. CDR1 is SGHNT and CDR2 is YENEEA in the germline V gene. The CDR3 sequence is 14 residues long. Trimming cost V 5 bases and J 3 bases, with 14 bases left between them. The CDR3 region is CASSRNWQDYEQYF. CDR3 nucleotides: TGTGCCAGCAGCCGAAATTGGCAGGACTACGAGCAGTACTTC.

The rearrangement links TRBV27 to TRBJ2-2; D gene unclear. V lost 6 bases, J lost 0 bases, and 14 bases lay in between. Germline CDR1 MNHEY, CDR2 SMNVEV (reference sequence). The CDR3 is 16 residues long. The CDR3 bases are TGTGCCAGCAGCCGACCGGAGATATCGAACACCGGGGAGCTGTTTTTT. This sequence encodes CASSRPEISNTGELFF.

The genes are TRBV4-1 and TRBJ2-1, with 10 bases lining up with TRBD1. Trimming cost V 0 bases and J 8 bases; bases outside gene matches: 10. CDR1 and CDR2 (germline): MGHRA, YSYEKL. The length of the CDR3 is 17 residues. The CDR3 loop is CASSQEWGTGDGDEQFF. CDR3 nucleotide sequence: TGCGCCAGCAGCCAAGAATGGGGGACAGGGGACGGGGATGAGCAGTTCTTC.

This chain joins TRBV4-1 and TRBJ2-1; TRBD1 agrees at 7 bases. The length of the CDR3 is 16 residues. Germline V gene sequence: CDR1 MGHRA, CDR2 YSYEKL. V lost 0 bases and J lost 4; bases outside the gene matches: 6. In DNA, the CDR3 is TGCGCCAGCAGCCAAGATCGGACAGGAGAGTACAATGAGCAGTTCTTC. This encodes CASSQDRTGEYNEQFF.

This clone appeared once. The chain has TRBV12-5 and TRBJ1-1; the match to TRBD1 covers 7 bases. The CDR3 runs to 16 residues. The trim removed 1 base at V and 1 base at J, leaving 6 bases unmatched. Germline V gene data show CDR1 as LGHNT and CDR2 as FRNRAP. The CDR3 protein is CASGLDPGGENTEAFF. The CDR3 DNA sequence: TGTGCTAGTGGTTTGGACCCAGGGGGTGAGAACACTGAAGCTTTCTTT.

The chain is built from TRBV5-1 and TRBJ1-4; tentatively, D is TRBD1 (5 bases). Germline V gene data show CDR1 as SGHRS and CDR2 as YFSETQ. Trimming removed 0 bases at V and 1 base at J, with 10 bases between. The CDR3 extends over 16 amino acids. The CDR3 DNA sequence: TGCGCCAGCAGCTTGGATGGGGGTGGAACTAATGAAAAACTGTTTTTT. Translating gives CASSLDGGGTNEKLFF.

The chain combines TRBV19 with TRBJ1-1; D might be TRBD1 (6 bases). V was clipped by 8 bases and J by 5 bases, with 18 bases between them. There are 14 residues in the CDR3. Germline V lookup: CDR1 LNHDA, CDR2 SQIVND (reference sequence). The CDR3 here is CASLESPGATEAFF. In nucleotides, the CDR3 is TGTGCCAGTTTGGAATCTCCGGGGGCGACTGAAGCTTTCTTT. The full variable domain, completed using reference TRBV19 and TRBJ1-1, is DGGITQSPKYLFRKEGQNVTLSCEQNLNHDAMYWYRQDPGQGLRLIYYSQIVNDFQKGDIAEGYSVSREKKESFPLTVTSAQKNPTAFYLCASLESPGATEAFFGQGTRLTVV.

The chain joins TRBV5-5 to TRBJ1-6, with 8 bases that match TRBD1. The V gene end was trimmed by 3 bases and the J gene end by 7 bases; junction bases not matched to a gene: 9. The CDR3 is made up of 16 amino acids. Germline lookup yields CDR1 SGHKS and CDR2 YYEKEE (reference sequence). In DNA form, the CDR3 reads TGTGCCAGCAGCTCTCGGACAGGGCGGGGGAATTCACCCCTCCACTTT. Translation: CASSSRTGRGNSPLHF.

The chain is built from TRBV4-1 and TRBJ1-1; TRBD1 agrees at 10 bases. Trimming at V came to 4 bases and at J to 4 bases, leaving 3 bases not matched to a gene. From germline, CDR1 is MGHRA and CDR2 YSYEKL. The CDR3 is 14 amino acids. The CDR3 spells CASSLTGGTTEAFF. The CDR3 DNA reads TGCGCCAGCAGCCTGACAGGGGGCACCACTGAAGCTTTCTTT.

The chain carries TRBV4-1 and TRBJ2-3; 11 positions match TRBD2. CDR3 length equals 15 residues. Unmatched junction bases numbered 1, after V lost 3 bases and J lost 2 bases. The V gene's germline CDR1 is MGHRA and CDR2 YSYEKL. The chain's CDR3 is CASSQGLADTDTQYF. CDR3 in DNA: TGCGCCAGCAGCCAGGGACTAGCGGACACAGATACGCAGTATTTT.

Only one count was recorded for this clone. V and J are TRBV6-1 and TRBJ1-1; D ambiguous. The CDR3 runs to 13 residues. From germline, CDR1 is MNHNS and CDR2 SASEGT. The V gene lost 11 bases and the J gene lost 5 bases, with 18 bases spanning the gap. The CDR3 bases are TGTGCCTCTATATGGGGTAAGGAGACTGAAGCTTTCTTT. It codes for CASIWGKETEAFF.

The count of this clone is one. J is TRBJ1-5 and V is TRBV2; D may be TRBD1 (6 bases). Per germline, CDR1 SNHLY and CDR2 FYNNEI. The germline V and J ends were trimmed by 5 bases and 5 bases, with 10 bases remaining between them. The CDR3 runs 13 residues. DNA of the CDR3: TGTGCCAGCAGTACAGGGAGCCATCAGCCCCAGCATTTT. It specifies CASSTGSHQPQHF.